This TCR beta chain emerged from a study of cytomegalovirus exposure and HLA in healthy donors (dated by TCRdb to 2015 to 2018). Study-wide context: An earlier analysis of roughly 500 of the donors reported 250 to 300 Gb of sequence data and 117 million unique TCR beta sequences from approximately 180 million T cells. Roughly 300 gigabases of sequencing data and 70 million to 95 million unique TCR sequences made up an early release that covered some 640 HLA-typed donors. Among the roughly 410 genotyped donors, about 85% belonged to the genetic ancestry cluster associated with self-reported Caucasian donors. The study aimed to test whether cataloging public T cell receptors could reveal signatures of past pathogen exposure. Using immunosequencing, the study profiled T cell repertoires from about 610 subjects and related those repertoires to cytomegalovirus serostatus. In addition to the first cohort of 500 to 850 subjects, a separate validation cohort of 120 different subjects was used. To predict cytomegalovirus infection status, the study brought together high-throughput TCR immunosequencing, statistical association of individual TCRs with disease status, and machine learning. A later analysis re-analyzed previously published TCR beta repertoires from 660 or so donors and added high-resolution HLA genotyping to study TCR occurrence patterns. Rather than using new phenotypic data, the later analysis identified candidate immune exposures from TCR beta sequences and from how often those sequences occurred across donors. In an earlier analysis of a few hundred of the donors, high-throughput TCR beta sequencing was used to judge whether each TCR beta V gene segment behaved as functional or pseudogenic. Alongside the repertoire data, information on donor age, sex, ethnicity and CMV serostatus was compiled. A later genetic analysis took genome-wide SNP genotypes for 398 of the 666 donors and used that subset as a discovery cohort. All discovery cohort repertoires had been generated on a single sequencing platform. HLA typing included class I and class II loci at four-digit resolution. Typing coverage varied by locus: roughly 629-640 donors for A, B, C, DRB1 and DQB1; approximately 500 for DQA1; approximately 570 for DPA1; 400 to 480 for DPB1. Several DR-DQ haplotypes were treated as single units for association and clustering because of strong linkage in the cohort. Among some 400 genotyped donors of the cohort, an average of approximately 240,000 unique TCR beta nucleotide sequences was sequenced per donor, of which about 20% were non-productive. Results the study describes overall, beyond this receptor: In a later analysis, several top co-occurrence clusters were reported to appear linked to parvovirus B19, influenza, CMV and Epstein-Barr virus. In an earlier analysis of around 500 of the donors, most TCR beta V segments appeared in productive rearrangements about 90% or about 30% of the time, broadly matching IMGT annotations. Immune exposure information for the cohort was limited to CMV serostatus. The presence/absence analyses assumed that sequencing depth was roughly uniform across donors, and that assumption may not be true. Some IMGT-functional V segments, including TRBV6-2 and TRBV6-3, could not be distinguished by the 87-base-pair reads and were therefore excluded. This cohort had only TCR beta chains sequenced, and the lack of alpha or paired-chain data limited which features could be detected. When HLA alleles, especially DR and DQ, strongly co-occurred, TCR associations were difficult to assign to individual alleles. Most CMV-associated TCR beta chains appeared to be HLA-restricted in a later analysis, and the HLA associations seemed to be driven largely by CMV exposure. In a later analysis, the rate of TCR association differed among HLA loci, with DRB1 alleles having the most associated TCRs and HLA-C alleles having the fewest. In a later genetic analysis, a missense DCLRE1C variant was associated with V-gene and J-gene trimming of TCR beta chains, and the association was replicated in an independent cohort. In both the original and validation cohorts, the classifier was reported to diagnose cytomegalovirus status with high specificity and sensitivity. According to the authors, the approach could potentially be generalized to other disease states and immunological phenotypes. Most TCR sequences were observed very rarely across donors, whereas some public TCRs were present in many individuals. A further reported finding was that TCR beta sequences accurately predicted the HLA-A and HLA-B alleles for most subjects in the first cohort. In a later analysis, 16,951 TCR beta sequences were associated with specific HLA alleles at a false discovery rate of 0.05. The earlier analysis of approximately 590 of the donors excluded over 15 rarely observed V segments, including chromosome 9 orphons, because counts were too low. A cluster of highly shared sequence variants was judged likely to be a technical artifact of the sequencing pipeline. The study listed 150 to 200 TCR beta chains as associated with cytomegalovirus. In a later analysis, HLA-associated TCR beta chains showed more clonal expansion and lower generation probabilities than non-associated chains that were equally common. Linkage disequilibrium might explain the correlated functional status among segregating V segments, but an unknown experimental factor could not be ruled out. A later genetic analysis reported fewer N-insertions in productive TCRs among donors in an Asian-associated ancestry cluster than the roughly 700-donor mean. Three of the identified cytomegalovirus-associated TCR beta chains were confirmed in vitro to be specific for cytomegalovirus antigens. Because HLA typing was missing for some donors at each locus, association tests included only the typed subset.

Based on the germline V gene, the CDR1 and CDR2 sequences are MNHEY and SVGAGI. The junction carries 11 bases between V and J, which are trimmed by 0 bases and 8 bases respectively. Taken from cysteine to phenylalanine, the CDR3 has 14 residues. The CDR3 DNA has 42 bases and is translated from base 1. This clone was observed a few times. What this receptor recognizes is not known. No base quality values were provided; no much bigger clone lies one nucleotide off. The library was obtained by the immunoSEQ multiplex PCR assay. For the multiplex PCR, a mixture combining 60 forward primers for TCR Vbeta segments and 13 reverse primers for TCR Jbeta segments was used. The CDR3 region of rearranged TCR beta genes was amplified from genomic DNA by a multiplex PCR assay. The amplified TCR beta libraries were sequenced on the Illumina HiSeq System as 87-base-pair reads. As for the authors' bioinformatics: Across the 670 or so repertoires, a later analysis counted approximately 83 million unique TCR beta chains, roughly 11 million of which were shared by at least two donors. To remove PCR and sequencing errors, raw reads were error-corrected and collapsed into unique sequences using a nearest-neighbor algorithm that merged closely related sequences. Alignment of CDR3 sequences to IMGT reference sequences was used to assign V, D and J gene segments. For a sequence to be retained, a match of at least six nucleotides was required to both a V gene segment and a J gene segment. A rearrangement was called productive if the CDR3 had no stop codons and remained in frame with V and J, and every other rearrangement was called non-productive. Following IMGT convention, CDR3 was defined as the stretch from the second conserved V-encoded cysteine up to the conserved J-encoded phenylalanine. The earlier analysis of fewer than 750 of the donors excluded sequences that lacked an unambiguous match to a single V gene segment. An earlier analysis of 587 of the donors called V segments functional above 56.7% productive rearrangements and segregating when the between-donor standard deviation exceeded 5%. To diagnose cytomegalovirus status from the catalog of TCR beta chain sequences, a statistical classification framework was built. In a later analysis, V and J genes were assigned by comparing TCR nucleotide sequences against IMGT/GENE-DB human TR gene sequences. Using the TCRdist pipeline, a later analysis assigned CDR3 sequences along with most-parsimonious VDJ recombination scenarios. In a later analysis, each TCR beta chain was defined by its CDR3 amino acid sequence together with its V-gene family, and reads lacking a unique V-gene family were excluded. A later analysis removed roughly 590 highly shared, low-generation-probability nucleotide sequences to deal with suspected cross-contamination and a sequencing artifact. In a later analysis, a clonal expansion index was calculated for each public chain from normalized within-repertoire ranks of inferred template counts. In a later analysis, generation probabilities were computed using a VDJ recombination model fitted to out-of-frame rearrangements, and the results were checked against IGoR. Hypergeometric tests were used in a later analysis to score TCR-TCR, TCR-HLA and TCR-CMV co-occurrence, with a repertoire-size bias correction applied to the TCR pairs. A later analysis estimated false discovery rates by permuting HLA or CMV assignments 20 times. In a later analysis, co-occurring TCRs were grouped with DBSCAN, and TCRdist sequence similarity was added when clustering was performed within HLA-allele-positive subsets. For co-occurrence clustering, repertoires with fewer than 30,000 or more than 120,000 public chains were excluded, along with a handful of repertoires with anomalous nucleotide sharing. TCRdb's version of the immuneACCESS table is confined to in-frame rearrangements and falls short of the full clone set. An unresolved V gene accounts for under half of the shortfall where checked; the remainder is of unknown origin. V, J and clone size are taken as reported in that table, and D and trimming were inferred from the DNA itself. The sample table lists around 120,000 clones, roughly 86% of them with a count of one. Roughly 1.8% of the sample goes to the ten largest clones.

The cohort consisted of hundreds of healthy bone marrow donors. All cohort members were sampled while nominally healthy, although unrecorded immune exposures were likely present. The donor tested CMV seronegative and was one of the 352 seronegative cohort members. Each donor provided a peripheral blood sample, and peripheral blood mononuclear cells were used for TCR beta sequencing. The Qiagen DNeasy Blood Extraction Kit was used to extract genomic DNA from the blood cell samples. The chain couples TRBV6-5 to TRBJ1-5; no D gene call is confident. The source material was PBMCs. The receptor's source is a young man in good health and CMV-seronegative. The DNA sequence is TGTGCCAGCAGTTACTCGGGAGGCGTCGAGCCCCAGCATTTT. The encoded protein is CASSYSGGVEPQHF.